This TCR beta chain is from a study of CD8 T cells in Susac syndrome. At the level of the study: Sequenced Susac syndrome patients included roughly six with active disease and under ten who were in remission.

When the RNA was reverse transcribed, random hexamers were used with an input of roughly 0.45 to 1 ug. Amplification of TCR beta CDR3 was carried out by immunoSEQ multiplex PCR, which covered 54 Vbeta and 13 Jbeta segments. From the immunoSEQ multiplex PCR reads, TCRdb called clonotypes with MiXCR, one entry per CDR3 protein. The sample shows about 160,000 distinct CDR3 sequences, about 96% of them seen only once. Input material: CD4+ T cells from PBMCs. The sequence derives from a human donor with Susac syndrome.

The CDR3 nucleotides read TGTGCCAGCAGTCCCTTCCCCGGGACAGGGGCGCACTATGGCTACACCTTC. This gives the protein CASSPFPGTGAHYGYTF. This rearrangement joins TRBV12-3 or TRBV12-4 to TRBJ1-2; the match to TRBD1 covers 10 bases. The CDR3 totals 17 residues. V lost 5 bases to trimming and J lost 3 bases; unmatched junction nucleotides: 12.